This passage covers 32 T cell receptor beta chains from one sample sequenced in a study of blood T cells in healthy people across ages. With a J-beta primer mix and a sample-barcoded 5' primer, a second PCR ran roughly 6 to 12 cycles. TCRdb ran MiXCR on the 5' RACE reads and lists one entry per CDR3 protein. The repertoire has over 600,000 distinct CDR3 sequences, 45% to 70% of them found once; the top ten carry 20% to 30%. Sequencing used blood. All receptors derive from a man aged 35 to 55 in good health.

At least ten counts were recorded for this clonotype. The rearrangement uses TRBV7-2 and TRBJ1-5; 8 bases are a match to TRBD1. V lost 5 bases, J lost 7 bases, and 7 bases stayed unmatched. Per the germline V gene, CDR1 is SGHTA and CDR2 is FQGNSA. This CDR3 spans 14 amino acids. The CDR3 region is CASSPDRGNQPQHF. CDR3 DNA sequence: TGTGCCAGCAGCCCTGACAGGGGTAACCAGCCCCAGCATTTT. Full variable domain (remainder filled in from reference TRBV7-2 and TRBJ1-5): GAGVSQSPSNKVTEKGKDVELRCDPISGHTALYWYRQSLGQGLEFLIYFQGNSAPDKSGLPSDRFSAERTGGSVSTLTIQRTQQEDSAVYLCASSPDRGNQPQHFGDGTRLSIL.

V and J are TRBV20-1 and TRBJ2-4; 8 nucleotides line up with TRBD1. The DNA matches TRBJ2-7 better at its end, which makes the J call doubtful. Germline CDR1 reads DFQATT; CDR2 reads SNEGSKA (reference sequence). CDR3 length: 15 amino acids. CDR3 sequence reads: CSASNRDRRFHEQYF. CDR3 DNA sequence: TGCAGTGCTTCTAACCGGGACAGGAGATTCCACGAGCAGTACTTC.

This clonotype occurred a few times. The chain links TRBV7-2 to TRBJ2-5, with a tentative D call TRBD2 (6 bases). The CDR3 loop spans 17 amino acids. Germline V gene sequence: CDR1 SGHTA, CDR2 FQGNSA. V lost 6 bases to trimming and J lost 5 bases, with 25 bases between them. CDR3 in amino acids: CASRPPRVAGSEETQYF. DNA of the CDR3: TGTGCCAGCAGACCCCCGAGGGTAGCCGGGAGTGAGGAGACCCAGTACTTC.

V and J are TRBV2 and TRBJ2-1, with D maybe TRBD2 (5 bases). The CDR3 covers 15 residues. Trimming removed 7 bases at V and 0 bases at J, with 13 bases between. The V gene's germline CDR1 is SNHLY and CDR2 FYNNEI. The CDR3 spells CASTSGIRSYNEQFF. CDR3 nucleotides: TGTGCCAGCACCTCGGGAATCCGCTCCTACAATGAGCAGTTCTTC.

In this sample, this clonotype turned up a few times. The V call is TRBV6-6, the J call TRBJ2-3; TRBD2 matches at 7 bases. Germline CDR1 reads MNHNY; CDR2 reads SVGAGI (reference sequence). The J segment lost 4 bases and the V segment lost 1 base, leaving 11 bases of the junction unmatched. CDR3 length equals 17 residues. CDR3 sequence: CASSYLKSGVGSDTQYF. In DNA form, the CDR3 reads TGTGCCAGCAGTTACTTAAAAAGCGGGGTGGGGTCAGATACGCAGTATTTT.

This chain joins TRBV29-1 and TRBJ1-2, with TRBD1 matching 10 bases. This CDR3 region has 13 residues. The V gene end was trimmed by 6 bases and the J gene end by 2 bases; junction bases not matched to a gene: 3. Germline assignment: CDR1 SQVTM and CDR2 ANQGSEA. Written as DNA, the CDR3 is TGCAGCGTGGGGACAGGGGTAAACTATGGCTACACCTTC. Its translation: CSVGTGVNYGYTF. The variable domain in full, completed from reference TRBV29-1 and TRBJ1-2, reads SAVISQKPSRDICQRGTSLTIQCQVDSQVTMMFWYRQQPGQSLTLIATANQGSEATYESGFVIDKFPISRPNLTFSTLTVSNMSPEDSSIYLCSVGTGVNYGYTFGSGTRLTVV.

The rearrangement uses TRBV2 and TRBJ2-4, with D uncertain. This CDR3 comprises 12 residues. Per the germline V gene, CDR1 is SNHLY and CDR2 is FYNNEI. V lost 6 bases, J lost 13 bases, and 16 bases lay in between. The CDR3 DNA reads TGTGCCAGCAGAGAGAGGACCTACGGGCAGTACTTC. Translated, it gives CASRERTYGQYF.

This chain connects TRBV9 to TRBJ2-5, with 11 bases that match TRBD2. Germline V gene lookup returns CDR1 SGDLS and CDR2 YYNGEE. With 2 bases clipped from V and 4 bases from J, the junction kept 4 bases outside the gene matches. The CDR3 runs to 15 residues. The DNA of the CDR3 is TGTGCCAGCAGCGTTCTAGCGGGAGGCTCAGAGACCCAGTACTTC. Translating it yields CASSVLAGGSETQYF.

This rearrangement joins TRBV28 to TRBJ2-7; 7 nucleotides agree with TRBD2. This CDR3 has 18 residues. Germline CDR1 is MDHEN and CDR2 is SYDVKM. The ends lost 4 bases at V and 7 bases at J; junction bases unmatched: 22. The CDR3 sequence is CASSSPARLADSYNEQYF. CDR3 DNA: TGTGCCAGCAGTTCCCCCGCCCGACTAGCTGATTCCTACAATGAGCAGTACTTC. Supplemented by reference TRBV28 and TRBJ2-7, the full variable domain reads DVKVTQSSRYLVKRTGEKVFLECVQDMDHENMFWYRQDPGLGLRLIYFSYDVKMKEKGDIPEGYSVSREKKERFSLILESASTNQTSMYLCASSSPARLADSYNEQYFGPGTRLTVT.

A remark on this clonotype: At one end the junction does not follow the germline gene, possibly because of a read error. This chain links TRBV5-1 with TRBJ2-3; D uncertain. The CDR3 extends over 15 amino acids. Germline CDR1 is SGHRS and CDR2 is YFSETQ. DNA for the CDR3: TGCACCAGCAGATCAGACTCTCTTCCCACAGATACGCAGTATTTT. Translated, it gives CTSRSDSLPTDTQYF.

This clonotype was seen a single time. The CDR3 protein is CASRTGLAVTDTQYF. CDR3 DNA sequence: TGTGCCAGCAGAACTGGACTAGCGGTGACAGATACGCAGTATTTT. V is TRBV6-5 and J is TRBJ2-3; 10 bases align to TRBD2. The CDR3 is 15 amino acids. V was pared by 6 bases and J by 3 bases, with 6 bases of the junction left unmatched. CDR1 and CDR2 (germline): MNHEY, SVGAGI.

The CDR3 sequence: CASIGTSGRYEQYF. DNA of the CDR3: TGTGCCAGCATAGGAACTAGCGGGAGGTACGAGCAGTACTTC. The rearrangement links TRBV2 to TRBJ2-4, with 12 bases that match TRBD2. The tail of the sequence fits TRBJ2-7 better, so the J call may be wrong. The germline gives CDR1 SNHLY, CDR2 FYNNEI. The CDR3 has 14 amino acids.

This clonotype was picked up a small number of times. The V gene is TRBV5-1, the J gene TRBJ2-7; TRBD2 matches at 13 bases. Trimming at V came to 4 bases and at J to 3 bases, leaving 7 bases not matched to a gene. The germline CDR1 and CDR2 sequences are SGHRS and YFSETQ. The CDR3 runs 16 residues. CDR3 nucleotide sequence: TGCGCCAGCAGCGCCTCGGGACTAGCGGGACACTACGAGCAGTACTTC. Translated: CASSASGLAGHYEQYF.

This clonotype was observed a handful of times. The V call is TRBV20-1, the J call TRBJ2-5; 11 bases match TRBD2. J gave up 5 bases and V 1 base, and 9 bases lay outside the gene matches. CDR3 length: 16 amino acids. CDR1 DFQATT and CDR2 SNEGSKA come from the germline V gene (reference sequence). CDR3 region: CSARGLAGPRGETQYF. Here the CDR3 DNA reads TGCAGTGCTAGAGGACTAGCGGGGCCTCGAGGGGAGACCCAGTACTTC.

V usage is TRBV6-5 and J usage is TRBJ1-5, with 11 bases lining up with TRBD1. The CDR3 has 15 residues. Germline V gives CDR1 MNHEY, CDR2 SVGAGI. The V gene end was trimmed by 6 bases and the J gene end by 5 bases; junction bases not matched to a gene: 6. CDR3 region: CASSHGQGAYQPQHF. The CDR3, as DNA: TGTGCCAGCAGCCACGGACAGGGGGCTTATCAGCCCCAGCATTTT.

This clonotype was found a few times. The V gene is TRBV27, the J gene TRBJ1-6, with unresolved D. Trimming stripped 4 bases from V and 2 bases from J, with 9 bases between. CDR1 and CDR2 from the germline V gene are MNHEY and SMNVEV (reference sequence). CDR3 size: 15 residues. The CDR3 here is CASSSTGAYNSPLHF. The CDR3 nucleotides are TGTGCCAGCAGTTCGACCGGGGCCTATAATTCACCCCTCCACTTT.

The chain combines TRBV7-9 with TRBJ2-1; no reliable D call. This CDR3 comprises 13 residues. Deletions cut 1 base from V and 7 bases from J, with 8 bases between. CDR1 is SEHNR and CDR2 is FQNEAQ in the germline V gene (reference sequence). The CDR3 nucleotides are TGTGCCAGCAGCTTAGATCTCCGGAATGAGCAGTTCTTC. This sequence encodes CASSLDLRNEQFF. The entire variable domain, with the rest obtained from reference TRBV7-9 and TRBJ2-1, is as follows: DTGVSQNPRHKITKRGQNVTFRCDPISEHNRLYWYRQTLGQGPEFLTYFQNEAQLEKSRLLSDRFSAERPKGSFSTLEIQRTEQGDSAMYLCASSLDLRNEQFFGPGTRLTVL.

This clonotype turned up a few times. The chain links TRBV5-1 to TRBJ2-3; TRBD1 matches at 8 bases. V was clipped by 4 bases and J by 3 bases; unmatched bases: 10. The germline CDR1 and CDR2 sequences are SGHRS and YFSETQ. The CDR3 runs to 16 residues. The CDR3 loop is CASSPADRAYTDTQYF. The CDR3 DNA follows: TGCGCCAGCAGCCCGGCGGACAGGGCTTATACAGATACGCAGTATTTT.

The chain is built from TRBV12-3 or TRBV12-4 and TRBJ2-4; no firm D call. This CDR3 is built from 13 residues. V was clipped by 1 base and J by 8 bases, with 9 bases between them. CDR3 in DNA: TGTGCCAGCAGTTTAGGGACCCGGGACATTCAGTACTTC. Its translation: CASSLGTRDIQYF.

This clonotype was seen once. This sequence joins TRBV6-4 and TRBJ2-1; tentative D call: TRBD1 (5 bases). Germline loops: CDR1 MRHNA, CDR2 SNTAGT. V was shortened by 10 bases and J by 5 bases, with 18 bases between the two germline ends. The CDR3 runs to 14 residues. Here the CDR3 DNA reads TGTGCCATTCCTCTTAGGGGCCTTAACAATGAGCAGTTCTTC. It specifies CAIPLRGLNNEQFF.

This clonotype was observed a few times. This rearrangement joins TRBV29-1 to TRBJ2-3; 8 bases fit TRBD1. After removal of 6 bases from V and 0 bases from J, the junction contained 8 bases not matched to a gene. This CDR3 is built from 15 residues. Germline lookup yields CDR1 SQVTM and CDR2 ANQGSEA. CDR3 nucleotides: TGCAGCGTCCGACAGGGGTCCACTAGCACAGATACGCAGTATTTT. It yields the protein CSVRQGSTSTDTQYF.

The rearrangement uses TRBV9 and TRBJ2-1; 12 bases align to TRBD2. Germline CDR1 and CDR2: SGDLS and YYNGEE. Trimming took 6 bases from V and 7 from J; bases not matched to a gene: 5. CDR3 length equals 14 residues. CDR3 residues: CASTIGTSGNEQFF. CDR3 nucleotide sequence: TGTGCCAGCACCATCGGGACTAGCGGGAATGAGCAGTTCTTC.

V and J are TRBV12-3 or TRBV12-4 and TRBJ2-1, with 8 bases fitting TRBD1. There are 20 residues in the CDR3. J gave up 5 bases and V 0 bases, and 18 bases lay outside the gene matches. The CDR3 region is CASSLASHILRTGKDNEQFF. The CDR3 DNA reads as TGTGCCAGCAGTTTAGCGAGTCACATATTAAGGACAGGGAAGGACAATGAGCAGTTCTTC.

V usage is TRBV5-1 and J usage is TRBJ1-6, with D hard to call. Trimming removed 5 bases at V and 10 bases at J, with 13 bases between. The CDR3 has 13 residues. The germline V gene has CDR1 SGHRS and CDR2 YFSETQ. Here the CDR3 DNA reads TGCGCCAGCAGTTCCGAACCTTTCTCACCCCTCCACTTT. It encodes CASSSEPFSPLHF.

V gene TRBV7-2 combines with J gene TRBJ2-2, with TRBD2 matching 13 bases. V was pared by 5 bases and J by 1 base, with 4 bases of the junction left unmatched. Germline CDR1 reads SGHTA; CDR2 reads FQGNSA. CDR3 length: 17 amino acids. The DNA of the CDR3 is TGTGCCAGCAGCCGACTAGCGGGAGGACTGAACACCGGGGAGCTGTTTTTT. It translates to CASSRLAGGLNTGELFF.

V gene TRBV20-1 combines with J gene TRBJ2-7, with 9 bases that match TRBD1. The trim removed 0 bases at V and 3 bases at J, leaving 6 bases unmatched. The CDR3 extends over 15 amino acids. CDR1 DFQATT and CDR2 SNEGSKA come from the germline V gene (reference sequence). CDR3 sequence reads: CSARETRDRVYEQYF. The CDR3 nucleotides are TGCAGTGCTAGAGAGACCCGGGACAGGGTCTACGAGCAGTACTTC.

In its sample, this clonotype was seen a few times. The J gene is TRBJ2-1, the V gene TRBV7-3; unclear D gene. Germline assignment: CDR1 SGHTA and CDR2 FQGTGA. The CDR3 extends over 13 amino acids. V was trimmed by 5 bases and J by 6 bases, leaving 11 bases between them. The CDR3 protein is CASSTLSGNEQFF. The CDR3 nucleotides read TGTGCCAGCAGCACACTCTCGGGCAATGAGCAGTTCTTC.

This chain links TRBV12-3 or TRBV12-4 with TRBJ1-6; D not resolved. V was clipped by 2 bases and J by 7 bases, with 12 bases between them. This CDR3 comprises 15 residues. The CDR3 protein is CASSLIRGSNSPLHF. DNA for the CDR3: TGTGCCAGCAGTTTAATCCGAGGGTCGAATTCACCCCTCCACTTT.

This clonotype was seen a handful of times. This chain joins TRBV5-6 and TRBJ2-5; 10 bases line up with TRBD2. CDR3 length: 16 residues. The germline gives CDR1 SGHDT, CDR2 YYEEEE. V shed 3 bases, J shed 2 bases, and the junction held 7 bases outside the gene matches. CDR3 DNA: TGTGCCAGCAGCTCAAGGGGACTAGCGTCACAAGAGACCCAGTACTTC. This codes for CASSSRGLASQETQYF.

The chain is built from TRBV12-3 or TRBV12-4 and TRBJ2-6; D may be TRBD1 or TRBD2 (5 bases each). V lost 4 bases to trimming and J lost 0 bases, with 10 bases between them. This CDR3 has 16 residues. CDR3 protein: CASSSGRPSGANVLTF. The CDR3 coding sequence is TGTGCCAGCAGTTCGGGACGCCCCTCTGGGGCCAACGTCCTGACTTTC.

This clonotype came up a few times. The chain uses TRBV10-1 and TRBJ2-4; 11 bases are shared with TRBD2. The better agreement between TRBJ2-7 and the DNA end casts doubt on the J call. Germline assignment: CDR1 WNHNN and CDR2 SYGVQD (reference sequence). CDR3 length: 20 residues. The CDR3 region has the DNA TGCGCCAGCAGGCCATCCTCAACTAGCGGGAGCCGGTATTACGACTACGAGCAGTACTTC. Protein sequence: CASRPSSTSGSRYYDYEQYF.

A remark on this clonotype: Relative to the germline gene, one junction end is altered; a read error may explain this. J is TRBJ1-4 and V is TRBV4-2; the D gene is possibly TRBD1 (6 bases). CDR3 length: 16 amino acids. CDR1 is LGHNA, CDR2 YNFKEQ, per germline. This CDR3 is CASSPQLTGTNAKLFF. Written as DNA, the CDR3 is TGTGCCAGCAGCCCTCAATTGACAGGAACTAATGCAAAACTGTTTTTT.